The 2 T cell receptor beta chains below come from one sample, sequenced in a study of cytomegalovirus exposure and HLA in healthy donors. Amplification used 60 Vbeta primers and 13 Jbeta primers. Produced via immunoSEQ multiplex PCR; TCRdb's table is partial and in-frame only. The sample includes 120,000 to 150,000 clones, approximately 79% of them seen just once. The material sequenced was PBMCs. Receptors originate from a woman aged 25 to 39 in good health and CMV-seronegative.

The chain carries TRBV5-6 and TRBJ2-1; D ambiguous. This CDR3 region has 14 residues. The germline V gene encodes CDR1 SGHDT and CDR2 YYEEEE. Trimming shortened V by 0 bases and J by 1 base, and 5 bases separated the two germline ends. The CDR3: CASSLAGSYNEQFF. CDR3 nucleotides: TGTGCCAGCAGCTTGGCCGGGTCCTACAATGAGCAGTTCTTC.

The CDR3 sequence is CASSNQRGGEQFF. The CDR3 DNA reads as TGTGCCAGTAGTAACCAGCGAGGTGGTGAGCAGTTCTTC. The chain recombines TRBV19 with TRBJ2-1; D gene ambiguous. This CDR3 region has 13 residues. Germline V gene sequence: CDR1 LNHDA, CDR2 SQIVND (reference sequence). The V end lost 4 bases, the J end lost 9 bases, and 13 bases lay between the germline ends.